Following are 15 T cell receptor beta chains from one sample sequenced in a study of synovial regulatory T cells in juvenile arthritis. The assay was immunoSEQ multiplex PCR, and TCRdb's table has in-frame clones only and misses some. With 8,000 to 10,000 clones in the sample, the ten largest clones hold roughly 0.33%. The specimen was Treg cells from blood. Subset specified: remaining (HLA-DR-negative) circulating blood Treg cells. The source of these receptors is a donor aged 2-35 years with juvenile idiopathic arthritis.

The CDR3 here is CASSLGQRGYEQYF. V and J are TRBV7-9 and TRBJ2-7; there is no DNA to check the TCRdb D call of TRBD2. Germline values: CDR1 SEHNR, CDR2 FQNEAQ (reference sequence). This CDR3 region has 14 residues. No nucleotide data were recorded.

J is TRBJ2-5 and V is TRBV18. The CDR3 contains 13 residues. Only the protein is on record. The germline CDR1 and CDR2 sequences are KGHSH and LQKENI. The CDR3 region is CASSPPVGETQYF. Full variable domain (remainder filled in from reference TRBV18 and TRBJ2-5): NAGVMQNPRHLVRRRGQEARLRCSPMKGHSHVYWYRQLPEEGLKFMVYLQKENIIDESGMPKERFSAEFPKEGPSILRIQQVVRGDSAAYFCASSPPVGETQYFGPGTRLLVL.

The genes are TRBV6-1 and TRBJ2-1. This CDR3 is built from 12 residues. The protein alone is recorded here. Germline-derived CDR1 and CDR2 are MNHNS and SASEGT. The CDR3 sequence is CASRRSSNEQFF.

The chain joins TRBV6-1 to TRBJ2-3. The CDR3 has 13 residues. No DNA is recorded. The germline gives CDR1 MNHNS, CDR2 SASEGT. CDR3 sequence: CASTALVGDTQYF.

The chain couples TRBV10-3 to TRBJ2-7; the D call from TCRdb, TRBD1, cannot be confirmed without DNA. The CDR3 totals 13 residues. The entry carries no DNA sequence. Germline V lookup: CDR1 ENHRY, CDR2 SYGVKD. CDR3: CAIKGDGIYEQYF.

This chain joins TRBV7-8 and TRBJ2-2; TCRdb selects TRBD2, and the lack of DNA leaves this call unchecked. From germline, CDR1 is SGHVS and CDR2 FQNEAQ. The CDR3 has 18 amino acids. No DNA appears here. CDR3 sequence reads: CASSSSGRSEANTGELFF.

The gene calls are TRBV20-1 and TRBJ1-2. This CDR3 spans 10 amino acids. Only the protein sequence is given. From germline, CDR1 is DFQATT and CDR2 SNEGSKA (reference sequence). CDR3 sequence: CSARSYGYTF.

V usage is TRBV18 and J usage is TRBJ2-7; absent DNA, TCRdb's TRBD1 call cannot be checked. Germline V gene sequence: CDR1 KGHSH, CDR2 LQKENI. The CDR3 is made up of 16 amino acids. Nucleotide data are not available. This chain's CDR3 is CASSPIGTTVGSEQYF.

The J gene is TRBJ2-1, the V gene TRBV4-1; the D gene TCRdb calls, TRBD2, cannot be checked with no DNA. CDR3 size: 12 residues. The DNA is unrecorded. Germline-derived CDR1 and CDR2 are MGHRA and YSYEKL. CDR3: CASSVGLDEQFF.

The CDR3 loop is CASSIGSWAEAFF. This chain links TRBV19 with TRBJ1-1. CDR1 is LNHDA and CDR2 is SQIVND in the germline V gene (reference sequence). CDR3 length: 13 amino acids. The DNA is not on file.

The chain recombines TRBV6-6 with TRBJ2-7; the D call from TCRdb, TRBD2, cannot be confirmed without DNA. The germline V gene has CDR1 MNHNY and CDR2 SVGAGI (reference sequence). This CDR3 comprises 13 residues. The DNA is unrecorded. CDR3 amino acids: CASNHGISYEQYF.

The chain employs TRBV19 and TRBJ2-6; TCRdb names TRBD1, which stays unverified in the absence of DNA. The CDR3 totals 13 residues. Only the protein is available. CDR1 and CDR2 (germline): LNHDA, SQIVND (reference sequence). The chain's CDR3 is CASQFRGSNVLTF.

The chain links TRBV11-2 to TRBJ1-1. Germline V CDR1 and CDR2: SGHAT, FQNNGV. The CDR3 covers 14 residues. The coding DNA is unavailable. The CDR3 is CASSLGGTLAEAFF. Using reference TRBV11-2 and TRBJ1-1 for the parts outside the CDR3, the full variable domain is EAGVAQSPRYKIIEKRQSVAFWCNPISGHATLYWYQQILGQGPKLLIQFQNNGVVDDSQLPKDRFSAERLKGVDSTLKIQPAKLEDSAVYLCASSLGGTLAEAFFGQGTRLTVV.

The chain carries TRBV10-3 and TRBJ2-5. CDR1 is ENHRY and CDR2 is SYGVKD in the germline V gene. The length of the CDR3 is 13 residues. Only the protein sequence is given. This chain's CDR3 is CAITSAAGETQYF.

The chain carries TRBV18 and TRBJ1-1. The CDR3 totals 13 residues. DNA for this receptor is not on file. The germline gives CDR1 KGHSH, CDR2 LQKENI. The CDR3 region is CASSPPGGTEAFF.